The clone carrying this T cell receptor beta chain was counted only a few times. Antigen unknown. Trimming shortened V by 1 base and J by 5 bases, and 15 bases separated the two germline ends. The CDR3 contains 16 residues. CDR1 and CDR2 (germline): LGHNA, YNFKEQ. cDNA serving as the sequencing template came from extracted, reverse transcribed RNA. Repertoires were generated with immunoSEQ multiplex PCR, while TCRdb's copy carries only in-frame clones and drops some. The table records nearly 200,000 clones, 58% of them present only once. This sample is drawn from a study of CD8+ T cells in alopecia areata. Treatment specified: oral pan-JAK inhibitor, 5-10 mg twice daily. Whole-study results and caveats: Among the top 100, expanded CD8+ clones were significantly decreased by tofacitinib, as was scalp clonality.

The receptor was derived from a human donor with alopecia areata. This chain links TRBV4-2 with TRBJ2-4, with a weak D call TRBD1 (6 bases). Specimen: CD4+ T cells sorted from blood, collected at week 24, from a patient treated with tofacitinib. CDR3 loop: CASSQVDAKGENIQYF. The CDR3 nucleotides read TGTGCCAGCAGCCAAGTTGATGCGAAGGGGGAAAACATTCAGTACTTC.